This TCR beta chain was captured by sequencing in a study of control samples from healthy donors and cancer patients. Germline-derived CDR1 and CDR2 are SGHTA and FQGTGA. Trimming stripped 6 bases from V and 3 bases from J, with 15 bases between. The CDR3 contains 14 residues. Method: immunoSEQ multiplex PCR; TCRdb's copy keeps in-frame clones and lacks some. The data contain some 120,000 clones, about 88% of them singletons. The chain recombines TRBV7-3 with TRBJ2-7; D is unresolved. Sequenced: blood. The clonotype was recovered from a man aged 50 to 59 in good health. The CDR3 nucleotides are TGTGCCAGCAGGTCCTTCGTAGATTTCTACGAGCAGTACTTC. This sequence encodes CASRSFVDFYEQYF.